This T cell receptor (beta chain) was observed in a study of blood T cell repertoires in COVID-19. Profiling relied on immunoSEQ multiplex PCR, and the TCRdb table lists in-frame clones only, not all of them. The profile shows approximately 210,000 clones, 75% to 90% of them singletons. Trimming took off 4 bases at V and 1 base at J, with 11 bases between the two ends. The CDR3 length is 14 residues. Germline V gene lookup returns CDR1 LNHDA and CDR2 SQIVND (reference sequence). The sequence came from a woman aged 65 to 85 with active or convalescent COVID-19. The V call is TRBV19, the J call TRBJ2-7; D unclear. Sequenced sample: peripheral blood. The CDR3 region is CASSNVALSYEQYF. The DNA of the CDR3 is TGTGCCAGTAGTAACGTCGCACTTTCCTACGAGCAGTACTTC.